This T cell receptor (beta chain) was found in a study of Ad26.COV2.S vaccination and SARS-CoV-2 variants. Treatment given: roughly 19 received Ad26.COV2.S at low or high dose, single or two shots; a few received placebo; per-sample allocation not given. Repertoires come from day 63 after the first vaccine or placebo injection. This CDR3 has 16 residues. CDR1 is SGHVS, CDR2 FQNEAQ, per germline. V was trimmed by 1 base and J by 2 bases, leaving 14 bases between them. The data were produced by immunoSEQ multiplex PCR, yet TCRdb's version contains in-frame clones alone and is incomplete. The sample comprises roughly 420,000 clones, 89% of which are singletons, and 2.5% rests with the top ten.

The sequence derives from a person aged 18-60 years who received the Ad26.COV2.S COVID-19 vaccine or a placebo. The sample here was peripheral blood, taken in a trial of Ad26.COV2.S vaccine versus placebo. The rearrangement uses TRBV7-8 and TRBJ2-5, with D perhaps matching TRBD2 (6 bases). The DNA for the CDR3 is TGTGCCAGCAGCTTAGAATGGAGGGGAAGGCAAGAGACCCAGTACTTC. This translates into CASSLEWRGRQETQYF.